The rows below give T cell receptor beta chains drawn from one sample of a study of chemoradiotherapy in HPV16-positive cancers. Libraries were prepared by immunoSEQ multiplex PCR; TCRdb keeps only in-frame clonotypes and omits some of them. The sample carries fewer than 30,000 clones, roughly nine tenths recorded once. The starting material was blood, obtained from a patient who underwent chemoradiotherapy. These TCRs come from a human donor with HPV-associated anogenital cancer. The conserved cysteine and the conserved F or W are not part of the CDR3 here. Fields, in order: J gene, CDR3 length, V gene, CDR3 protein.

j_gene: TRBJ2-3
len: 11
v_gene: TRBV6-1
CDR3aa: ASSETDTDTQY

j_gene: TRBJ2-7
len: 11
v_gene: TRBV13
CDR3aa: ASSKESSYEQY

j_gene: TRBJ2-6
len: 14
v_gene: TRBV5-1
CDR3aa: ASSLGGYSGANVLT

j_gene: TRBJ2-3
len: 13
v_gene: TRBV7-9
CDR3aa: ASSLVALYTDTQY

j_gene: TRBJ2-1
len: 12
v_gene: TRBV19
CDR3aa: ASSIVGGYNEQF

j_gene: TRBJ2-5
len: 12
v_gene: TRBV2
CDR3aa: ASSGSGGQETQY

j_gene: TRBJ2-7
len: 13
v_gene: TRBV6-1
CDR3aa: ASSEGALLRDEQY

j_gene: TRBJ2-2
len: 14
v_gene: TRBV6-5
CDR3aa: ASSFGTVPETGELF

j_gene: TRBJ2-3
len: 13
v_gene: TRBV11-2
CDR3aa: ASSPSWLLSDTQY

j_gene: TRBJ1-2
len: 11
v_gene: TRBV7-9
CDR3aa: ASSFGPLIGYT

j_gene: TRBJ2-7
len: 11
v_gene: TRBV18
CDR3aa: ASSPDRNYEQY

j_gene: TRBJ1-2
len: 11
v_gene: TRBV19
CDR3aa: ASQMGPNYGYT

j_gene: TRBJ1-1
len: 9
v_gene: TRBV11-2
CDR3aa: ASRTGTEAF

j_gene: TRBJ2-3
len: 14
v_gene: TRBV7-2
CDR3aa: ASSPRTSGGPDTQY

j_gene: TRBJ1-1
len: 12
v_gene: TRBV4-3
CDR3aa: ASSQEAGGGAAF

j_gene: TRBJ1-3
len: 9
v_gene: TRBV29-1
CDR3aa: SVDRGNTIY

j_gene: TRBJ2-7
len: 14
v_gene: TRBV19
CDR3aa: ASSIDHGLANYEQY

j_gene: TRBJ1-1
len: 12
v_gene: TRBV7-8
CDR3aa: ASSLAARNTEAF

j_gene: TRBJ1-1
len: 12
v_gene: TRBV29-1
CDR3aa: SVRPPESGGEAF

j_gene: TRBJ2-3
len: 12
v_gene: TRBV5-4
CDR3aa: ASSLASGTDTQY

j_gene: TRBJ1-2
len: 11
v_gene: TRBV10-3
CDR3aa: AISESPYYGYT

j_gene: TRBJ2-3
len: 12
v_gene: TRBV9
CDR3aa: ASSVSYPTDTQY

j_gene: TRBJ2-1
len: 11
v_gene: TRBV6-5
CDR3aa: ASIGIAGYEQF

j_gene: TRBJ2-7
len: 13
v_gene: TRBV6-5
CDR3aa: ASRPTGTGVYEQY

j_gene: TRBJ1-1
len: 13
v_gene: TRBV4-2
CDR3aa: ASSQQEWDRGEAF

j_gene: TRBJ2-3
len: 14
v_gene: TRBV11-1
CDR3aa: ASSLWVSGSTDTQY

j_gene: TRBJ2-7
len: 11
v_gene: TRBV28
CDR3aa: ASTWTVSYEQY

j_gene: TRBJ2-3
len: 14
v_gene: TRBV7-2
CDR3aa: ASSHSYRGVLDTQY

j_gene: TRBJ1-1
len: 12
v_gene: TRBV27
CDR3aa: ASTRTGQNTEAF

j_gene: TRBJ2-7
len: 13
v_gene: TRBV7-8
CDR3aa: ASSLGWGNTYEQY

j_gene: TRBJ2-1
len: 16
v_gene: TRBV7-8
CDR3aa: ASSPIGTSGGLYNEQF

j_gene: TRBJ1-1
len: 12
v_gene: TRBV27
CDR3aa: ASSRGTGNTEAF

j_gene: TRBJ1-2
len: 12
v_gene: TRBV9
CDR3aa: ASSTPAPGRGYT

j_gene: TRBJ2-5
len: 13
v_gene: TRBV5-1
CDR3aa: ASSLDGSEPETQY

j_gene: TRBJ2-1
len: 11
v_gene: TRBV27
CDR3aa: ASSLGEDNEQF

j_gene: TRBJ1-6
len: 12
v_gene: TRBV19
CDR3aa: ASSGTGYNSPLH

j_gene: TRBJ2-1
len: 13
v_gene: TRBV25-1
CDR3aa: ASSETMGSYNEQF

j_gene: TRBJ2-3
len: 12
v_gene: TRBV18
CDR3aa: ASSPGGNTDTQY

j_gene: TRBJ1-1
len: 17
v_gene: TRBV2
CDR3aa: ARGPGQGAELGMNTEAF

j_gene: TRBJ2-5
len: 16
v_gene: TRBV28
CDR3aa: ASSQRTGIVFYQETQY

j_gene: TRBJ2-5
len: 12
v_gene: TRBV7-7
CDR3aa: ASSPTSGQETQY

j_gene: TRBJ2-1
len: 14
v_gene: TRBV15
CDR3aa: ATSRSIGSLSNEQF

j_gene: TRBJ2-5
len: 11
v_gene: TRBV25-1
CDR3aa: ASSEYHGETQY

j_gene: TRBJ2-5
len: 15
v_gene: TRBV5-1
CDR3aa: ASSWDPSGSFGETQY

j_gene: TRBJ2-5
len: 14
v_gene: TRBV7-2
CDR3aa: ASSLAGWRERETQY

j_gene: TRBJ2-5
len: 12
v_gene: TRBV7-8
CDR3aa: ASSKRDRQETQY

j_gene: TRBJ2-7
len: 13
v_gene: TRBV9
CDR3aa: ASSVASGISYEQY

j_gene: TRBJ1-2
len: 10
v_gene: TRBV13
CDR3aa: ASSPDISGYT

j_gene: TRBJ2-4
len: 13
v_gene: TRBV4-1
CDR3aa: ASSQGLLAKNIQY